This T cell receptor (beta chain) was sequenced in a study of post-analysis software for immune sequencing data. Across the whole study: Relapsing-remitting, secondary progressive and progressive-relapsing forms of multiple sclerosis all featured among disease courses.

This clonotype showed up just a few times. Its antigen is unidentified. V dropped 4 bases and J dropped 5 bases, with 13 bases sitting between them. The CDR3 sequence is 14 residues long. Study results and caveats: Multiple sclerosis patients showed significantly lower normalized Chao1 diversity than controls did. Five TRBV segments, TRBV5-6, TRBV5-1 and TRBV20-1 among them, were found more frequent in patients than controls.

Every TCR beta cDNA library bore unique molecular identifiers. T cells numbering about 0.95 to 10 million gave rise to roughly 550,000 cDNA molecules. TCRdb passed the PCR reads through MiXCR, listing each CDR3 protein once. The sample has more than 450,000 distinct CDR3 sequences, about 44% seen once; the top ten hold roughly 1.7%. The sample was blood. V usage is TRBV12-3 or TRBV12-4 and J usage is TRBJ2-3, with no clear D. This sequence originates from a girl aged 10-17 years with multiple sclerosis. Here the CDR3 DNA reads TGTGCCAGCAGTTCCCCACCACAAGTAGATACGCAGTATTTT. This encodes CASSSPPQVDTQYF.